This entry lists 27 T cell receptor beta chains sequenced from one sample in a study of blood T cell repertoires in COVID-19. TCRdb's copy holds only in-frame clones and misses some; the assay was immunoSEQ multiplex PCR. The repertoire has about 150,000 clones, approximately 85% of them found once; the top ten carry roughly 2.6%. Sequencing was done on a sample of peripheral blood. These receptor sequences come from a human donor with acute or convalescent COVID-19. The donor label of this sample is uncertain.

V is TRBV27 and J is TRBJ2-5, with TRBD1 matching 7 bases. Per the germline V gene, CDR1 is MNHEY and CDR2 is SMNVEV (reference sequence). CDR3 length equals 15 residues. With V trimmed by 1 base and J by 2 bases, 4 bases remained unmatched. CDR3 protein: CASSLFGTEQETQYF. In DNA, the CDR3 is TGTGCCAGCAGTTTATTCGGGACAGAGCAAGAGACCCAGTACTTC.

The chain carries TRBV5-4 and TRBJ2-2; D perhaps matches TRBD2 (6 bases). This CDR3 has 17 residues. The V end was cut by 0 bases, the J end by 2 bases, with 14 bases between. CDR1 is SGHNT and CDR2 is YYREEE in the germline V gene (reference sequence). The CDR3 sequence: CASSLDAGSGNTGELFF. CDR3 nucleotide sequence: TGTGCCAGCAGCTTGGATGCGGGGAGCGGTAACACCGGGGAGCTGTTTTTT.

The rearrangement links TRBV6-5 to TRBJ1-2; 8 positions match TRBD1. Trimming cost V 5 bases and J 6 bases; bases outside gene matches: 8. This CDR3 contains 14 residues. Germline loops: CDR1 MNHEY, CDR2 SVGAGI. The CDR3 spells CASSRTGSSNGYTF. The CDR3 DNA is TGTGCCAGCAGTAGGACAGGGTCGTCTAATGGCTACACCTTC.

This chain uses TRBV19 with TRBJ1-1; D gene unclear. V lost 1 base and J lost 3, with 12 bases in between. This CDR3 is 15 amino acids long. Germline lookup yields CDR1 LNHDA and CDR2 SQIVND (reference sequence). This chain's CDR3 is CASSIGGGEDTEAFF. The DNA of the CDR3 is TGTGCCAGTAGTATAGGCGGAGGCGAGGACACTGAAGCTTTCTTT.

For the CDR3, the DNA is TGTGCCAGCAGTCTGAAGCGGGGGGGCGGGGAGACCCAGTACTTC. It encodes CASSLKRGGGETQYF. The chain employs TRBV28 and TRBJ2-5, with 10 positions matching TRBD2. CDR3 length: 15 amino acids. Germline loops: CDR1 MDHEN, CDR2 SYDVKM. V dropped 5 bases and J dropped 5; count of bases not matched to a gene: 8.

This chain links TRBV2 with TRBJ1-2; no clear D gene. Germline values: CDR1 SNHLY, CDR2 FYNNEI. V shed 8 bases and J shed 8 bases, with 18 bases lying between them. The CDR3 contains 13 residues. CDR3 coding DNA: TGTGCCAGCCGGCGGGCAGAGGGTTACGGCTACACCTTC. It encodes CASRRAEGYGYTF.

The sample holds one count of this clone. The chain joins TRBV29-1 to TRBJ1-2; TRBD1 aligns across 7 bases. The CDR3 spans 14 residues. The germline CDR1 and CDR2 sequences are SQVTM and ANQGSEA. Trimming cost V 3 bases and J 4 bases; bases outside gene matches: 8. CDR3 amino acids: CSVEGVTGAYGYTF. CDR3 sequence (DNA): TGCAGCGTTGAGGGGGTCACAGGGGCCTATGGCTACACCTTC.

The chain employs TRBV19 and TRBJ1-2; 12 bases are a match to TRBD1. This CDR3 region has 18 residues. Germline-derived CDR1 and CDR2 are LNHDA and SQIVND (reference sequence). V dropped 7 bases and J dropped 0; count of bases not matched to a gene: 12. CDR3 DNA: TGTGCCAGTACCACGACCCCGGGACAGGGGGCATCTAACTATGGCTACACCTTC. It translates to CASTTTPGQGASNYGYTF.

The chain joins TRBV30 to TRBJ2-3, with D possibly matching TRBD2 (5 bases). The V end lost 3 bases, the J end lost 1 base, and 14 bases lay between the germline ends. The length of the CDR3 is 15 residues. CDR1 is GTSNPN, CDR2 SVGIG, per germline (reference sequence). The CDR3, as DNA: TGTGCCTGGAGATTAGGAGGCAGTCGCACAGATACGCAGTATTTT. Its translation: CAWRLGGSRTDTQYF.

The rearrangement links TRBV18 to TRBJ1-1, with D possibly being TRBD1 (5 bases). This CDR3 spans 16 amino acids. V shed 3 bases and J shed 0 bases, with 14 bases lying between them. From germline, CDR1 is KGHSH and CDR2 LQKENI. The CDR3 spells CASSPRTIPMNTEAFF. The CDR3 coding sequence is TGTGCCAGCTCACCCCGGACAATCCCGATGAACACTGAAGCTTTCTTT.

This clone was detected only once. CDR3 nucleotide sequence: TGTGCCAGCAGACCCGCAGGGGCTGATTCACCCCTCCACTTT. This translates into CASRPAGADSPLHF. The V and J genes are TRBV28 and TRBJ1-6, with D tentatively TRBD1 (6 bases). CDR3 length equals 14 residues. The V end was cut by 6 bases, the J end by 8 bases, with 14 bases between. Germline assignment: CDR1 MDHEN and CDR2 SYDVKM. The entire variable domain, with the rest obtained from reference TRBV28 and TRBJ1-6, is as follows: DVKVTQSSRYLVKRTGEKVFLECVQDMDHENMFWYRQDPGLGLRLIYFSYDVKMKEKGDIPEGYSVSREKKERFSLILESASTNQTSMYLCASRPAGADSPLHFGNGTRLTVT.

The rearrangement joins TRBV5-4 to TRBJ2-1, with D hard to call. V lost 6 bases, J lost 5 bases, and 6 bases lay in between. The CDR3 has 11 residues. CDR1 is SGHNT and CDR2 is YYREEE in the germline V gene (reference sequence). The CDR3 nucleotides are TGTGCCAGCATAGTAAACAATGAGCAGTTCTTC. Protein: CASIVNNEQFF.

The V and J genes are TRBV2 and TRBJ2-2; D possibly corresponds to TRBD1 (6 bases). The germline gives CDR1 SNHLY, CDR2 FYNNEI. This CDR3 contains 14 residues. The V gene lost 5 bases and the J gene lost 4 bases, with 11 bases spanning the gap. In DNA, the CDR3 is TGTGCCAGCAGTTTACAGGGAGTCACCGGGGAGCTGTTTTTT. Its translation: CASSLQGVTGELFF.

The chain employs TRBV12-3 or TRBV12-4 and TRBJ1-1; no firm D call. The ends were cut back, 5 bases at V and 4 bases at J, with 8 bases in the middle. The CDR3 sequence is 12 residues long. CDR3 DNA: TGTGCCAGCAGTACCTATAGCACTGAAGCTTTCTTT. This sequence encodes CASSTYSTEAFF.

The rearrangement links TRBV5-1 to TRBJ2-7, with no clear D. The CDR3 totals 15 residues. Trimming stripped 1 base from V and 2 bases from J, with 13 bases between. Per germline, CDR1 SGHRS and CDR2 YFSETQ. The CDR3 DNA reads as TGCGCCAGCAGCTTGTCAGCCGGGTTCACCTACGAGCAGTACTTC. This encodes CASSLSAGFTYEQYF.

This clone was picked up a small number of times. This sequence joins TRBV7-2 and TRBJ1-1; TRBD1 agrees at 9 bases. V dropped 3 bases and J dropped 4; count of bases not matched to a gene: 6. The germline V gene has CDR1 SGHTA and CDR2 FQGNSA. This CDR3 is 15 amino acids long. This chain's CDR3 is CASSFTGGVGTEAFF. In DNA form, the CDR3 reads TGTGCCAGCAGCTTCACAGGGGGCGTTGGCACTGAAGCTTTCTTT.

The chain recombines TRBV4-3 with TRBJ2-6, with TRBD1 as a possible D gene (5 bases). Germline CDR1 is LGHNA and CDR2 is YSLEER. The CDR3 runs to 16 residues. The V gene lost 0 bases and the J gene lost 4 bases, with 10 bases spanning the gap. CDR3 sequence (DNA): TGCGCCAGCAGCCAAGAGCAGGGATCCGGGGCCAACGTCCTGACTTTC. Translating it yields CASSQEQGSGANVLTF.

This rearrangement joins TRBV10-3 to TRBJ1-2; 8 nucleotides align to TRBD1. CDR1 is ENHRY and CDR2 is SYGVKD in the germline V gene. V shed 2 bases and J 8 bases; nucleotides not matched to a gene: 10. The CDR3 sequence is 15 residues long. CDR3 protein: CAISEPDRDPEGYTF. Written as DNA, the CDR3 is TGTGCCATCAGTGAGCCGGACAGGGACCCGGAGGGCTACACCTTC.

The chain has TRBV11-2 and TRBJ1-1; D unresolved. The CDR3 extends over 15 amino acids. V gave up 6 bases and J gave up 0 bases, with 14 bases separating them. CDR1 is SGHAT and CDR2 is FQNNGV in the germline V gene. The CDR3 sequence is CASSSQENMNTEAFF. The CDR3 nucleotides are TGTGCCAGCAGTTCTCAGGAAAACATGAACACTGAAGCTTTCTTT.

J is TRBJ2-3 and V is TRBV5-8; maybe TRBD2 (6 bases). Looked up from germline, CDR1 is SGHTS and CDR2 is YDEGEE. The CDR3 covers 12 residues. V lost 4 bases and J lost 8, with 11 bases in between. The CDR3 DNA reads TGTGCCAGCAGCCCGCGGGGAGTTACGCAGTATTTT. It encodes CASSPRGVTQYF.

This chain uses TRBV7-2 with TRBJ1-5; 8 nucleotides align to TRBD1. The V segment lost 2 bases and the J segment 1 base; nucleotides outside the gene matches: 1. Looked up from germline, CDR1 is SGHTA and CDR2 is FQGNSA. The CDR3 has 15 amino acids. The CDR3 DNA reads TGTGCCAGCAGCTTAACAGGGGGGAGCAATCAGCCCCAGCATTTT. Translated: CASSLTGGSNQPQHF.

This clone was counted a single time. The rearrangement links TRBV27 to TRBJ2-1, with 9 positions matching TRBD2. The CDR3 loop spans 16 amino acids. The J segment lost 5 bases and the V segment lost 6 bases, leaving 11 bases of the junction unmatched. Germline values: CDR1 MNHEY, CDR2 SMNVEV (reference sequence). This chain's CDR3 is CASSILTSGVNNEQFF. CDR3 sequence (DNA): TGTGCCAGCAGCATCCTGACTAGCGGAGTTAACAATGAGCAGTTCTTC.

The J gene is TRBJ1-5, the V gene TRBV19; 12 positions match TRBD1. Germline-derived CDR1 and CDR2 are LNHDA and SQIVND (reference sequence). This CDR3 region has 15 residues. The trim removed 9 bases at V and 6 bases at J, leaving 9 bases unmatched. In DNA form, the CDR3 reads TGTGCCAGCGAGTCCGGGACAGGGGGCGGTCAGCCCCAGCATTTT. Translating it yields CASESGTGGGQPQHF.

The genes are TRBV9 and TRBJ1-2; 8 bases line up with TRBD1. The CDR3 has 18 amino acids. V gave up 3 bases and J gave up 1 base; unmatched junction bases: 14. In germline, CDR1 is SGDLS, CDR2 YYNGEE. The CDR3 loop reads CASSGRQGPLLFNYGYTF. The CDR3 DNA follows: TGTGCCAGCAGCGGGAGACAGGGGCCGCTGCTTTTTAACTATGGCTACACCTTC.

The gene calls are TRBV10-3 and TRBJ1-1, with 7 bases lining up with TRBD1. The junction had 8 bases not matched to a gene; V was cut back by 6 bases and J by 1 base. From germline, CDR1 is ENHRY and CDR2 SYGVKD. The CDR3 length is 15 residues. The CDR3 DNA follows: TGTGCCATCAGGAATGCACAGGGGTCGAACACTGAAGCTTTCTTT. This sequence encodes CAIRNAQGSNTEAFF.

The rearrangement joins TRBV24-1 to TRBJ2-1, with TRBD1 matching over 11 bases. The ends lost 5 bases at V and 7 bases at J; junction bases unmatched: 9. The CDR3 covers 16 residues. Germline-derived CDR1 and CDR2 are KGHDR and SFDVKD. CDR3 sequence (DNA): TGTGCCACCAGTGCCCCAGGACAGGGGGCTAAGAATGAGCAGTTCTTC. This translates into CATSAPGQGAKNEQFF.

The J gene is TRBJ1-5, the V gene TRBV27, with a weak D call TRBD1 (6 bases). This CDR3 has 14 residues. The V gene lost 3 bases and the J gene lost 3 bases, with 9 bases spanning the gap. CDR1 and CDR2 from the germline V gene are MNHEY and SMNVEV (reference sequence). CDR3 in DNA: TGTGCCAGCAGTTTGGACAGAGACAATCAGCCCCAGCATTTT. This gives the protein CASSLDRDNQPQHF.